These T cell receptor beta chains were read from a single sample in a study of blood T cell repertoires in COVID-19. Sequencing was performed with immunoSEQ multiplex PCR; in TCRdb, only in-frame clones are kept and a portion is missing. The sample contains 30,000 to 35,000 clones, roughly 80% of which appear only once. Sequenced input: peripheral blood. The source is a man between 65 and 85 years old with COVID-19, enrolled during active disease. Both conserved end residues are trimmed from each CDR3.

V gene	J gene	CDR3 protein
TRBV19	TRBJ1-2	ASSSQGTGVYGYT
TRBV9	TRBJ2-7	ASSVVPGNYEQY
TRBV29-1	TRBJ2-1	SVSMGTGSYNEQF
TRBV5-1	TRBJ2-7	ASTPRDRGVEQY
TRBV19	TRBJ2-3	ASSMTGQGITDTQY
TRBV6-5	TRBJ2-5	ASSSPGETQY
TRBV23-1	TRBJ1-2	ASSQSGTGGVYGYT
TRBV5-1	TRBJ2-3	ASSLVPTSTDTQY
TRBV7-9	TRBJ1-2	ASSRDSSYGYT
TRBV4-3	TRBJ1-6	ASSQVHGANSPLH
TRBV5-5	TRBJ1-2	ASSLETGRGYT
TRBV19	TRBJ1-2	ASSLSGFYGYT
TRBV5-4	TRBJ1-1	ASSLYRDTEAF
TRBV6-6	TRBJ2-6	ASSRGFPAGGTPGANVLT
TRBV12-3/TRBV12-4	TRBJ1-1	ASSSGRGTEAF
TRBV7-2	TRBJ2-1	ASSLDAGASYNEQF
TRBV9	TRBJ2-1	ASSVYAGGYNEQF
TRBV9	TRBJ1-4	ASSVATTGYQSEKLF
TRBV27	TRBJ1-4	ASKGQGNEKLF
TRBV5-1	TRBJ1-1	ASSFQGVNTEAF
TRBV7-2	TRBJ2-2	ASSLGITGELF
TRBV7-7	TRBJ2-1	ASSLGQGAYNEQF
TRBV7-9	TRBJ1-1	ASSLGGTVIEAF
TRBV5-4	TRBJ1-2	ASSEGDRGRYGYT
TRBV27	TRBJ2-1	ASSTPVASYNEQF
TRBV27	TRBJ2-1	ASRDRGRGNEQF
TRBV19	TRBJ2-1	ASRNIIRDRYNEQF
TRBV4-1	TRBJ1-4	ASSRDFGTVNEKLF
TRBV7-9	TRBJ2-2	ASSHRGDTGELF
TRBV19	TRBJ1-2	ASTTLGRTRGGNYGYT
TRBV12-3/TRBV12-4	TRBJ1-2	ASRGQGGHGYT
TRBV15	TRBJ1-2	ATSRDLEALYGYT
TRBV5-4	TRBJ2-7	ASSPKDQGWNEQY
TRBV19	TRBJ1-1	ASSIVGQGDTEAF
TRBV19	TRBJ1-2	ASRGRPGQAPGYT
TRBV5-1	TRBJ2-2	ASTRQSTNTGELF
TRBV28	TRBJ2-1	ASRNQLAAFGEQF
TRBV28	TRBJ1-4	ASSLRGWDEKLF
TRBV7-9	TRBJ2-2	ASSLAGVLNTGELF
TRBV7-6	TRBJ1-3	ASSFSGTGLTGNTIY